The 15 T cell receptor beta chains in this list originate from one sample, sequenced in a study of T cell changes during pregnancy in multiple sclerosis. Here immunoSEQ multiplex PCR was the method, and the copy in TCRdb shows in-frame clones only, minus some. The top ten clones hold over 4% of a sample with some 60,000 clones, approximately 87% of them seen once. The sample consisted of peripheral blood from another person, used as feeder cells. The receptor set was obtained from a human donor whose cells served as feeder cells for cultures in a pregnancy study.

Here the CDR3 DNA reads TGTGCCAGCAGCCAAGTCGTCAGCACCGGGGAGCTGTTTTTT. Translation gives CASSQVVSTGELFF. This chain links TRBV7-3 with TRBJ2-2; no definite D call. The CDR3 sequence is 14 residues long. Trimming cost V 5 bases and J 4 bases, with 11 bases left between them. Germline loops: CDR1 SGHTA, CDR2 FQGTGA.

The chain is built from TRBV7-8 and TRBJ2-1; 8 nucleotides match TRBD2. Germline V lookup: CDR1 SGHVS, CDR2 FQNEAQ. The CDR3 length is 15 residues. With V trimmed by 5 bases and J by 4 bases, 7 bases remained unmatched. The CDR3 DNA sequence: TGTGCCAGCAGCGCGAATAGCGGGGTATACAATGAGCAGTTCTTC. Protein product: CASSANSGVYNEQFF. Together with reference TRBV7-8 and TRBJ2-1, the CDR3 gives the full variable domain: GAGVSQSPRYKVAKRGQDVALRCDPISGHVSLFWYQQALGQGPEFLTYFQNEAQLDKSGLPSDRFFAERPEGSVSTLKIQRTQQEDSAVYLCASSANSGVYNEQFFGPGTRLTVL.

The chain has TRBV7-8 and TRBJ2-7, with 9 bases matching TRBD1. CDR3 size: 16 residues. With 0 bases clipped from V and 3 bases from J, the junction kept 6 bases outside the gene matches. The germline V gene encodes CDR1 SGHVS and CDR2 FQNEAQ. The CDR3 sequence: CASSLAWTGASYEQYF. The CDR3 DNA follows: TGTGCCAGCAGCTTAGCTTGGACAGGGGCGAGCTACGAGCAGTACTTC.

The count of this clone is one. The CDR3 DNA reads TGCGCCAGCAGCCTACCCCTACGGGACACCGGGGAGCTGTTTTTT. This encodes CASSLPLRDTGELFF. The genes are TRBV5-1 and TRBJ2-2; D gene uncertain. The V end lost 4 bases, the J end lost 3 bases, and 13 bases lay between the germline ends. Germline V gene lookup returns CDR1 SGHRS and CDR2 YFSETQ. The length of the CDR3 is 15 residues. The full variable domain, rest sourced from reference TRBV5-1 and TRBJ2-2, is KAGVTQTPRYLIKTRGQQVTLSCSPISGHRSVSWYQQTPGQGLQFLFEYFSETQRNKGNFPGRFSGRQFSNSRSEMNVSTLELGDSALYLCASSLPLRDTGELFFGEGSRLTVL.

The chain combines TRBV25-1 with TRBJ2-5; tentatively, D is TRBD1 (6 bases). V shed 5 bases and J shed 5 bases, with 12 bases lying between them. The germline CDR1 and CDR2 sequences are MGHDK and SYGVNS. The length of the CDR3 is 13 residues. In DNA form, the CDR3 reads TGTGCCAGCAGTTACAGGGCAGGGGAGACCCAGTACTTC. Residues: CASSYRAGETQYF.

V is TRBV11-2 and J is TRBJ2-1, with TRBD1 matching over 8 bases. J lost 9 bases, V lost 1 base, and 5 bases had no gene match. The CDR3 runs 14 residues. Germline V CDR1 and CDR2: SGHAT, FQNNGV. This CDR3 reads CASSLAQGAGEQFF. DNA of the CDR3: TGTGCCAGCAGCTTAGCCCAGGGGGCGGGTGAGCAGTTCTTC. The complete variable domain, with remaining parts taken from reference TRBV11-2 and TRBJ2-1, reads EAGVAQSPRYKIIEKRQSVAFWCNPISGHATLYWYQQILGQGPKLLIQFQNNGVVDDSQLPKDRFSAERLKGVDSTLKIQPAKLEDSAVYLCASSLAQGAGEQFFGPGTRLTVL.

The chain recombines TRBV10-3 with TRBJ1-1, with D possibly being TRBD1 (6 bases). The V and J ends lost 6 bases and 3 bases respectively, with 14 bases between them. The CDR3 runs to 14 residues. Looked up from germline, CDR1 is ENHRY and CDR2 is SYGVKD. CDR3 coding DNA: TGTGCCATCAGCCTCAGGGGATCGGACACTGAAGCTTTCTTT. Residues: CAISLRGSDTEAFF.

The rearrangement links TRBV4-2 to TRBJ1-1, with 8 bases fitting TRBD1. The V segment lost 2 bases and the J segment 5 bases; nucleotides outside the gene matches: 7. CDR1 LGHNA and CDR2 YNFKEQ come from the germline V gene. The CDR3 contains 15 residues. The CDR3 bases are TGTGCCAGCAGCCAACTGGACAGGGACACGACTGAAGCTTTCTTT. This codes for CASSQLDRDTTEAFF.

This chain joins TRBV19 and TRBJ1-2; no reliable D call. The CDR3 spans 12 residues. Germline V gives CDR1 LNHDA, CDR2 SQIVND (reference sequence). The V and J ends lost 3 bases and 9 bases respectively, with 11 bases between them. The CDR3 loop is CASSIALGSYTF. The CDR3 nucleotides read TGTGCCAGTAGTATCGCATTAGGTAGCTACACCTTC.

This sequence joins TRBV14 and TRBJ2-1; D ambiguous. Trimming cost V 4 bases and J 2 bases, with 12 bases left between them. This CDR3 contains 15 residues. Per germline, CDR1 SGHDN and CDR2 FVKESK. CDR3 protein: CASSPGVGAYNEQFF. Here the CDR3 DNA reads TGTGCCAGCAGCCCAGGTGTCGGTGCCTACAATGAGCAGTTCTTC.

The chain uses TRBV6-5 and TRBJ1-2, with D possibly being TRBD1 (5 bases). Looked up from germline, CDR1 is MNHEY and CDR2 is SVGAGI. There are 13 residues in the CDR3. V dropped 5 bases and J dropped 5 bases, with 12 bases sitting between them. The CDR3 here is CASSHPGGYGYTF. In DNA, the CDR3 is TGTGCCAGCAGTCATCCCGGGGGGTATGGCTACACCTTC.

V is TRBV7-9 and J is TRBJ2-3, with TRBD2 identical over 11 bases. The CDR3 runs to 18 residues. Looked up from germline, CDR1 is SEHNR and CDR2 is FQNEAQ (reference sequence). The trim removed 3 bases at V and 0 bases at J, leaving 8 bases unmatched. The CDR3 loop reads CASSFTSGSLLSTDTQYF. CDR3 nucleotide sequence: TGTGCCAGCAGCTTTACTAGCGGGAGCTTATTAAGCACAGATACGCAGTATTTT.

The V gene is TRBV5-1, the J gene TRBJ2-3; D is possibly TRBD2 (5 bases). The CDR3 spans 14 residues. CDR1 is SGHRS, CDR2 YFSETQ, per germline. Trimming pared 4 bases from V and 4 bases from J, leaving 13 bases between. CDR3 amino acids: CASSTTNRADTQYF. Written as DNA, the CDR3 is TGCGCCAGCAGCACGACTAATAGGGCAGATACGCAGTATTTT.

The CDR3 nucleotides are TGTGCCAGCAGCGGGGACAGGGGCTCCCTAGGCGGGAATCAGCCCCAGCATTTT. Translated, it gives CASSGDRGSLGGNQPQHF. The chain carries TRBV19 and TRBJ1-5, with 10 nucleotides matching TRBD1. V lost 9 bases to trimming and J lost 4 bases; unmatched junction nucleotides: 18. Per germline, CDR1 LNHDA and CDR2 SQIVND (reference sequence). CDR3 size: 18 residues.

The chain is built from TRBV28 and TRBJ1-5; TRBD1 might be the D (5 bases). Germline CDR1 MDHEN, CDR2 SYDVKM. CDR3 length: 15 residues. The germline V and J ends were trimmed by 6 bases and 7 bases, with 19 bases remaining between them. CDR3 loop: CASSSFPGGGQPQHF. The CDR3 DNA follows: TGTGCCAGCAGCAGTTTCCCCGGGGGAGGGCAGCCCCAGCATTTT.